The 10 T cell receptor beta chains below were found in one sample sequenced in a study of cytomegalovirus exposure and HLA in healthy donors. The PCR made use of 60 Vbeta and 13 Jbeta primers. Repertoires were generated with immunoSEQ multiplex PCR, while TCRdb's copy carries only in-frame clones and drops some. The sample records 200,000 to 250,000 clones, roughly four fifths being singletons. Sequencing was performed on PBMCs. The receptors originated from a woman in her thirties or forties in good health and CMV-seronegative.

This chain connects TRBV30 to TRBJ2-7; possibly TRBD1 for D (6 bases). This CDR3 comprises 15 residues. The germline V gene encodes CDR1 GTSNPN and CDR2 SVGIG (reference sequence). V dropped 4 bases and J dropped 2 bases, with 18 bases sitting between them. In DNA form, the CDR3 reads TGTGCCTGGACCGGACCGGGACACGGACCCTACGAGCAGTACTTC. This encodes CAWTGPGHGPYEQYF.

The chain links TRBV4-1 to TRBJ2-1; 9 positions match TRBD2. CDR1 MGHRA and CDR2 YSYEKL come from the germline V gene. The CDR3 spans 14 residues. J was trimmed by 5 bases and V by 7 bases; bases with no gene match: 6. The CDR3 spells CASTWTSVNNEQFF. The DNA of the CDR3 is TGCGCCAGCACCTGGACTAGCGTTAACAATGAGCAGTTCTTC.

This clone occurred once. The V gene is TRBV10-3, the J gene TRBJ2-5; D gene ambiguous. With the DNA end fitting TRBJ2-7 better, the J assignment may be wrong. The germline gives CDR1 ENHRY, CDR2 SYGVKD. This CDR3 has 15 residues. CDR3 in amino acids: CAISDLLEDSYEQYF. The DNA of the CDR3 is TGTGCCATCAGTGATTTATTAGAGGACTCCTACGAGCAGTACTTC.

The chain uses TRBV11-3 and TRBJ2-2, with 10 bases matching TRBD2. The V gene's germline CDR1 is SGHNT and CDR2 YENEEA. Trimming cost V 5 bases and J 6 bases; bases outside gene matches: 3. CDR3 length: 14 amino acids. CDR3 residues: CASSLGLAPGELFF. The CDR3 DNA sequence: TGTGCCAGCAGCCTGGGACTAGCGCCCGGGGAGCTGTTTTTT.

This chain links TRBV18 with TRBJ1-5; 7 bases are a match to TRBD1. There are 15 residues in the CDR3. CDR1 and CDR2 (germline): KGHSH, LQKENI. Trimming cost V 6 bases and J 1 base; bases outside gene matches: 6. Written as DNA, the CDR3 is TGTGCCAGCTCTCCCGACAGGGTGAGCAATCAGCCCCAGCATTTT. Amino acid sequence: CASSPDRVSNQPQHF.

V is TRBV6-5 and J is TRBJ1-1; 7 bases match TRBD1. The V gene end was trimmed by 6 bases and the J gene end by 9 bases; junction bases not matched to a gene: 7. Germline lookup yields CDR1 MNHEY and CDR2 SVGAGI. CDR3 length equals 12 residues. The CDR3 protein is CASSQRDSQAFF. CDR3 bases: TGTGCCAGCAGCCAAAGGGACAGTCAAGCTTTCTTT.

This clone was counted a single time. The V call is TRBV2, the J call TRBJ1-2; 7 positions match TRBD1. There are 14 residues in the CDR3. The germline CDR1 and CDR2 sequences are SNHLY and FYNNEI. With V trimmed by 6 bases and J by 5 bases, 9 bases remained unmatched. DNA of the CDR3: TGTGCCAGCAGCACCCCGGGACAGACTTATGGCTACACCTTC. This codes for CASSTPGQTYGYTF.

The chain carries TRBV27 and TRBJ2-5; unclear D gene. The DNA matches TRBJ2-7 better at its end, which makes the J call doubtful. There are 13 residues in the CDR3. Looked up from germline, CDR1 is MNHEY and CDR2 is SMNVEV (reference sequence). The CDR3 bases are TGTGCCAGCAGTTTATACTCGGGTTACGAGCAGTACTTC. Residues: CASSLYSGYEQYF.

The J gene is TRBJ2-2, the V gene TRBV5-1, with TRBD2 matching over 9 bases. J was trimmed by 0 bases and V by 10 bases; bases with no gene match: 7. Germline V gene sequence: CDR1 SGHRS, CDR2 YFSETQ. The length of the CDR3 is 15 residues. In DNA form, the CDR3 reads TGCGCCGGGTCTAGCGGGATTGCGAACACCGGGGAGCTGTTTTTT. This gives the protein CAGSSGIANTGELFF.

This CDR3 reads CASTLGQGDGYTF. The CDR3 region has the DNA TGTGCCAGCACACTGGGACAGGGGGATGGCTACACCTTC. The J gene is TRBJ1-2, the V gene TRBV6-1; 11 nucleotides align to TRBD1. The germline V gene has CDR1 MNHNS and CDR2 SASEGT. The CDR3 contains 13 residues. V dropped 7 bases and J dropped 6; count of bases not matched to a gene: 4.